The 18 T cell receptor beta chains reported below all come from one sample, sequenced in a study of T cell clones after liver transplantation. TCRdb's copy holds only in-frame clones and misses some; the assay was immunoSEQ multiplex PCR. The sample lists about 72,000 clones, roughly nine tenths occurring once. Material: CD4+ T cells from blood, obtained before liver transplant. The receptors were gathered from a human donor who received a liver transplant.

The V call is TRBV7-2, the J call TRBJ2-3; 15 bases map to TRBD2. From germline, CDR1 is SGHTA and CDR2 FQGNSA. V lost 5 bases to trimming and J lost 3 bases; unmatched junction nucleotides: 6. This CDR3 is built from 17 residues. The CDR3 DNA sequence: TGTGCCAGCAGCATCGGACTAGCGGGAGGGCTTACAGATACGCAGTATTTT. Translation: CASSIGLAGGLTDTQYF.

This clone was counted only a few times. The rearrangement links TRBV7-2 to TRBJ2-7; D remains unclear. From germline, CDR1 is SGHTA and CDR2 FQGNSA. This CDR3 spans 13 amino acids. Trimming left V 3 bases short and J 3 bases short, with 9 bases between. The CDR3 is CASSFTLGYEQYF. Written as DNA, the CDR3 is TGTGCCAGCAGCTTTACCCTCGGCTACGAGCAGTACTTC.

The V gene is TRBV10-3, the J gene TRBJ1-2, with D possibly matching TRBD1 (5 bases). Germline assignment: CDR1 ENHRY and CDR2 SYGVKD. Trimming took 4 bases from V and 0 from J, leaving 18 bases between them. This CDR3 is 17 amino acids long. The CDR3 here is CAISARQSGRANYGYTF. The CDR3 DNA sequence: TGTGCCATCAGTGCAAGACAGTCAGGCCGCGCTAACTATGGCTACACCTTC.

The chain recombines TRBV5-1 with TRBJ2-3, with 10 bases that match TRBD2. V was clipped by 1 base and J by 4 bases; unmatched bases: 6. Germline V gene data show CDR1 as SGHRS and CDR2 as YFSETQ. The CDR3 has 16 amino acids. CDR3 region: CASSLRASGSADTQYF. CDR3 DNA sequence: TGCGCCAGCAGCTTGCGAGCTAGCGGGAGCGCAGATACGCAGTATTTT.

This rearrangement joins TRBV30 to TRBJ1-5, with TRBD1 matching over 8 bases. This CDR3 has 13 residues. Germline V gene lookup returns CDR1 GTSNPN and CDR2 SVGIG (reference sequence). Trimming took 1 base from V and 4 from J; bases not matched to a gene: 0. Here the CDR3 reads CAWSGTGNQPQHF. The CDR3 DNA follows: TGTGCCTGGAGTGGGACAGGGAATCAGCCCCAGCATTTT.

The CDR3 reads CASSWTGDEQYF. The CDR3 bases are TGCGCCAGCAGCTGGACAGGCGACGAGCAGTACTTC. V gene TRBV5-1 combines with J gene TRBJ2-7; TRBD1 matches 7 bases. Germline CDR1 reads SGHRS; CDR2 reads YFSETQ. The CDR3 spans 12 residues. The J segment lost 5 bases and the V segment lost 3 bases, leaving 2 bases of the junction unmatched.

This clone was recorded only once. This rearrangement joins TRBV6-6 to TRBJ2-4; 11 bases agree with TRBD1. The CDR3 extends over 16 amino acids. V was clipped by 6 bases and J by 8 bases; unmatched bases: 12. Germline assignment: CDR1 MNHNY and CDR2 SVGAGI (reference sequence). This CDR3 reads CASRKGGTGGSYIQYF. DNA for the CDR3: TGTGCCAGCAGGAAAGGGGGGACAGGGGGGAGCTACATTCAGTACTTC.

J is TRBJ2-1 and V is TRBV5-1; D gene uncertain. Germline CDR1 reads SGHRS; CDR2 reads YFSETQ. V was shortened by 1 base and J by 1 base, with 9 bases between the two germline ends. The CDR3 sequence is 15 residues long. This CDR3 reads CASSLISGSYNEQFF. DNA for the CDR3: TGCGCCAGCAGCTTGATATCGGGTTCCTACAATGAGCAGTTCTTC.

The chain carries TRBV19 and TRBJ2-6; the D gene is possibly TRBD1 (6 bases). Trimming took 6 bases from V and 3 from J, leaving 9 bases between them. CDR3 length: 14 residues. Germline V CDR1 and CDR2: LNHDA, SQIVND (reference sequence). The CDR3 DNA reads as TGTGCCAGTAGCACAGGGTATGGGGCCAACGTCCTGACTTTC. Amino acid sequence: CASSTGYGANVLTF.

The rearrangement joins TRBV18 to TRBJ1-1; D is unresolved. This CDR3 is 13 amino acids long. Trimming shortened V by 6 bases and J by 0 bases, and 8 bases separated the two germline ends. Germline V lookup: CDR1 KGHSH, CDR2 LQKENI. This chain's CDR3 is CASSPQMNTEAFF. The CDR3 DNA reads TGTGCCAGCTCGCCCCAGATGAACACTGAAGCTTTCTTT. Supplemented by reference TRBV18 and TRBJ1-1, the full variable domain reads NAGVMQNPRHLVRRRGQEARLRCSPMKGHSHVYWYRQLPEEGLKFMVYLQKENIIDESGMPKERFSAEFPKEGPSILRIQQVVRGDSAAYFCASSPQMNTEAFFGQGTRLTVV.

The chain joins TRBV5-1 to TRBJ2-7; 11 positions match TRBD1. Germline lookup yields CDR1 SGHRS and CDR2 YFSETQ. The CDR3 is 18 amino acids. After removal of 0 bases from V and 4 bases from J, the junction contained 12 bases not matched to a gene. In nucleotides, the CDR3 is TGCGCCAGCAGCTTGGAAGGACAGGGGGCAAGATCAACGTACGAGCAGTACTTC. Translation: CASSLEGQGARSTYEQYF.

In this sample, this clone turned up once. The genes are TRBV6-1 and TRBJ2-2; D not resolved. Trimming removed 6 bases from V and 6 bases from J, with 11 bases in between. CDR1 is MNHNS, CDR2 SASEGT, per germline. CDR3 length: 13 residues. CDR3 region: CASSHPPAGELFF. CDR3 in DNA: TGTGCCAGCAGCCACCCGCCCGCCGGGGAGCTGTTTTTT.

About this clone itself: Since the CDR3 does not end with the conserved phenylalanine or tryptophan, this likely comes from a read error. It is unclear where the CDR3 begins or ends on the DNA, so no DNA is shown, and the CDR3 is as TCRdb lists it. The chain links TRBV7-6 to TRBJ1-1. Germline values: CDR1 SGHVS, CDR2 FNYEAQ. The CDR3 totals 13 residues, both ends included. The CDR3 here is CASSVDQRGLPTL.

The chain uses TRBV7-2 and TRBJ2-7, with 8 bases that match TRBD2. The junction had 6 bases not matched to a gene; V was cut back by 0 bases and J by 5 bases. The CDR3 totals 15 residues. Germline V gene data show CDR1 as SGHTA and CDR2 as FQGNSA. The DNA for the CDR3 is TGTGCCAGCAGCTTAGCGCGTAGCGGGACGAACGAGCAGTACTTC. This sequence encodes CASSLARSGTNEQYF.

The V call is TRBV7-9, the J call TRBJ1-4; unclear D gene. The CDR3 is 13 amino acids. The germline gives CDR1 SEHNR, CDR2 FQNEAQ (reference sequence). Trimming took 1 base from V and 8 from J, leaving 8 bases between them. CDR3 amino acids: CASSLDTGEKLFF. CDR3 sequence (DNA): TGTGCCAGCAGCTTAGATACGGGGGAAAAACTGTTTTTT.

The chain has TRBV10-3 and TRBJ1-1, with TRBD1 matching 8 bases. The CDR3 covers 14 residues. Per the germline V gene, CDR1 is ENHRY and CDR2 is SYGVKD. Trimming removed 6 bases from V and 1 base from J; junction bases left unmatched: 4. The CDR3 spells CAIRIGTGNTEAFF. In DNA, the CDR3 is TGTGCCATCAGGATAGGGACAGGGAACACTGAAGCTTTCTTT.

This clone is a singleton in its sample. The CDR3 nucleotides are TGTGCCAGCAGCAAATCTGGGGCAGTAGCTGGGGCCAACGTCCTGACTTTC. This codes for CASSKSGAVAGANVLTF. The V gene is TRBV5-8, the J gene TRBJ2-6; D is possibly TRBD1 (5 bases). V shed 4 bases and J shed 2 bases, with 16 bases lying between them. CDR1 is SGHTS, CDR2 YDEGEE, per germline. This CDR3 has 17 amino acids.

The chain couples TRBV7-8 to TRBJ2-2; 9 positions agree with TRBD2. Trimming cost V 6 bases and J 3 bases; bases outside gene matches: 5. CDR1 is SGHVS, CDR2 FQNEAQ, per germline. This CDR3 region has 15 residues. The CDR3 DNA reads TGTGCCAGCAGTAGGGCGGGAGGGGACACCGGGGAGCTGTTTTTT. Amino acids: CASSRAGGDTGELFF.